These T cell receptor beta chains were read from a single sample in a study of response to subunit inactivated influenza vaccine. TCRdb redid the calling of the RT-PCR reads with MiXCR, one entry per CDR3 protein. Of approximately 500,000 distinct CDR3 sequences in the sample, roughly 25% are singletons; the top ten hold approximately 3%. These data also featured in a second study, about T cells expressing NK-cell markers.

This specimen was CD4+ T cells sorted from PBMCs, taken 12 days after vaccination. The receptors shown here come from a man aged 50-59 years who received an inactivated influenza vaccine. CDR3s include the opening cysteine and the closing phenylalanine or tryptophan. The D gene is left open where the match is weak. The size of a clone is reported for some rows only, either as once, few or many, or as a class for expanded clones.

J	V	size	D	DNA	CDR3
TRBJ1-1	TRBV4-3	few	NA	TGCGCCAGCAGCCAAGATTACCCGGAGAACTCTGAAGCTTTCTTT	CASSQDYPENSEAFF
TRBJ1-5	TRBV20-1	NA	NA	TGCAGTGCGTCGGGCAGGGCGACTCAGCCCCAGCATTTT	CSASGRATQPQHF
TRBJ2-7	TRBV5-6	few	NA	TGTGCCAGCAGCTTGGTCAGGGGGGGCTACGAGCAGTACTTC	CASSLVRGGYEQYF
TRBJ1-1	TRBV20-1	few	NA	TGCAGTGCGGAAGGGACGGTTAACACTGAAGCTTTCTTT	CSAEGTVNTEAFF
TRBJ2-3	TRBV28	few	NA	TGTGCCAGCCCTCCGGGACGGTCTTTCACAGATACGCAGTATTTT	CASPPGRSFTDTQYF
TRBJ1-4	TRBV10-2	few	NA	TGCGCCAGCAGTGAGTCGATGGGAGGCGAAAAACTGTTTTTT	CASSESMGGEKLFF
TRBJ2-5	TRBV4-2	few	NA	TGTGCCAGCAGCCAGTCCGGGACATCGCGCCAAGAGACCCAGTACTTC	CASSQSGTSRQETQYF
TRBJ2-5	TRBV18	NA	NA	TGTGCCAGCTCACCAGGGCGTTCACAGACCCAGTACTTC	CASSPGRSQTQYF
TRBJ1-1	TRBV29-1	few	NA	TGCAGCGTGAAAGTCCTTATGAACACTGAAGCTTTCTTT	CSVKVLMNTEAFF
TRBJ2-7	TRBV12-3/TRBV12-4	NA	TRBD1	TGTGCCAGCAGTTCGTCCCGGGACAGGGCGCGTGAGCAGTACTTC	CASSSSRDRAREQYF
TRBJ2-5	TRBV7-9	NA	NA	TGTGCCAGCAGCTTGCACGAGGGCCGGAAAAAGTACTTC	CASSLHEGRKKYF
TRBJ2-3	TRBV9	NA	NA	TGTGCCAGCAGCGTCCAAGTGGGGGAAGGTACGCAGTATTTT	CASSVQVGEGTQYF
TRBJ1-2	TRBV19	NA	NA	TGTGCCAGTAGTCCGAGACGCTATGGCTACACCTTC	CASSPRRYGYTF
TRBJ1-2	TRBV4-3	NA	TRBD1	TGCGCCAGCAGCCAGGGACAGGGAGTCTATGGCTACACCTTC	CASSQGQGVYGYTF
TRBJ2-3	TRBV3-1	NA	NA	TGTGCCAGCAGCCAAGGACCGAGTAGGGATACGCAGTATTTT	CASSQGPSRDTQYF
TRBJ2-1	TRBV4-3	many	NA	TGCGCCAGCAGCCAAGACCGGGACGGCTCCTACAATGAGCAGTTCTTC	CASSQDRDGSYNEQFF
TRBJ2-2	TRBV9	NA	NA	TGTGCCAGCAGCGTAGCGTGGGGGAACACCGGGGAGCTGTTTTTT	CASSVAWGNTGELFF
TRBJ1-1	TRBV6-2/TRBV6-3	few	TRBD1	TGTGCCAGCAGTTCTGGGGGACAGGGGGCTGAAGCTTTCTTT	CASSSGGQGAEAFF
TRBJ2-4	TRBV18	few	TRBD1	TGTGCCAGCTCACCCGGACAGGGATACATTCAGTACTTC	CASSPGQGYIQYF
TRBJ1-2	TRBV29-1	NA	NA	TGCAGTGTTGTCCTCCAATCGGGAGGGAGGGGCTACACCTTC	CSVVLQSGGRGYTF
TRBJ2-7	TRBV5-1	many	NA	TGCGCCAGCAGCTTGGTTGGGGGTTACGAGCAGTACTTC	CASSLVGGYEQYF
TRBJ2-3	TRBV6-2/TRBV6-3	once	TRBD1	TGTGCCAGCAGTTACAACAGGGGGAGCACAGATACGCAGTATTTT	CASSYNRGSTDTQYF
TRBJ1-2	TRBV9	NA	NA	TGTGCCAGCAGCGCGAATCGGCGGATAAACTATGGCTACACCTTC	CASSANRRINYGYTF
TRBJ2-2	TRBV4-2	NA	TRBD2	TGTGCCAGCAGCCAGGGACTAGCGGGAGACACCGGGGAGCTGTTTTTT	CASSQGLAGDTGELFF
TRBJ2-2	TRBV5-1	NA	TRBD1	TGCGCCAGCAGCACAATGGGACAGGGGCAAGGCGGGGAGCTGTTTTTT	CASSTMGQGQGGELFF
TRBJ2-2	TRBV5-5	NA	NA	TGTGCCAGCAGCTCGGTGGCAGGGGTGATCGGGGAGCTGTTTTTT	CASSSVAGVIGELFF
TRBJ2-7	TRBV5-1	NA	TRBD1	TGCGCCAGCAGCTTGGCCGTAAACAGGGGAAGCGAGCAGTACTTC	CASSLAVNRGSEQYF
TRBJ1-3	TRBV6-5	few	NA	TGTGCCAGCAGTTACTCCGGCATCGCGGCCGTGCTTGGAAACACCATATATTTT	CASSYSGIAAVLGNTIYF
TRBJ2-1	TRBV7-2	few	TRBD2	TGTGCCAGCAGCCTAGGGGGCGGGAGGGCCGCCAATGAGCAGTTCTTC	CASSLGGGRAANEQFF
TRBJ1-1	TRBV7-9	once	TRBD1	TGTGCCAGCACCAGCGACAGGGCGAATCCTGAAGCTTTCTTT	CASTSDRANPEAFF
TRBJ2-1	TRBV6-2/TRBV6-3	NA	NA	TGTGCCAGCAGTTACGGGGGGCGCGGGGTGCAGTTCTTC	CASSYGGRGVQFF
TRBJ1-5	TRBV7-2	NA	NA	TGTGCCAGCAGCTTAGTTTGGGGGGGGGATCAGCCCCAGCATTTT	CASSLVWGGDQPQHF
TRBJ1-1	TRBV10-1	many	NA	TGCGCCACGCGACAGGACATGAACACTGAAGCTTTCTTT	CATRQDMNTEAFF
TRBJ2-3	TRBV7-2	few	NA	TGTGCCAGCCTCTCCTGGGGGTCAGATACGCAGTATTTT	CASLSWGSDTQYF
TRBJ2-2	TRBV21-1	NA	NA	TGTGCCAGCAGCAAAACAGGGGGCTTCTTAAACACCGGGGAGCTGTTTTTT	CASSKTGGFLNTGELFF
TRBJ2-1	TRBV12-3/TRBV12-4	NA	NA	TGTGCCAGCAGTTTACCGAAACTCAGCTCCTACAATGAGCAGTTCTTC	CASSLPKLSSYNEQFF
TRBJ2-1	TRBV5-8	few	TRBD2	TGTGCCAGCAGTTGGGACGGAAGCGGGAGATGGAATGAGCAGTTCTTC	CASSWDGSGRWNEQFF
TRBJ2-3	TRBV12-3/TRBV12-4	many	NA	TGTGCCAGCAGCCCCGGACAAGGGGGCACAGATACGCAGTATTTT	CASSPGQGGTDTQYF
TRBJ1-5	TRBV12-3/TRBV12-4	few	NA	TGTGCCAGCAGTTTCGGGACACCAAGCAATCAGCCCCAGCATTTT	CASSFGTPSNQPQHF
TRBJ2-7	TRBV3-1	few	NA	TGTGCCAGCAGTCGAGGATCTATTCCCTACGAGCAGTACTTC	CASSRGSIPYEQYF
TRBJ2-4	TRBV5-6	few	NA	TGTGCCAGCAGCCTAGGCCCTCCCGGGGCCAAAAACATTCAGTACTTC	CASSLGPPGAKNIQYF
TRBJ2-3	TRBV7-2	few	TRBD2	TGTGCCAGCAGCTCGCTAGCGGGCGGGGGAGGGACAGATACGCAGTATTTT	CASSSLAGGGGTDTQYF
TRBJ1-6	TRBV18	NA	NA	TGTGCCAGCTCACCAGGGGGCTCAGATTCACCCCTCCACTTT	CASSPGGSDSPLHF
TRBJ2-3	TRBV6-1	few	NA	TGTGCCAGTGCCGGGACCCAAGGCGCAGATACGCAGTATTTT	CASAGTQGADTQYF
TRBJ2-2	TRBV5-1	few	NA	TGCGCCAGCAGCCCGATGACCGGGGAGCTGTTTTTT	CASSPMTGELFF
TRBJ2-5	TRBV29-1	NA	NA	TGCAGCGTTGAAACAGGACAGGGAGGGCAAGAGACCCAGTGCTTC	CSVETGQGGQETQCF
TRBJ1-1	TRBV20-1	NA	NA	TGCAGTGCTAGAGCTGACAAGAACACTGAAGCTTTCTTT	CSARADKNTEAFF
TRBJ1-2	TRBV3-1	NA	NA	TGTGCCAGCAGCCAAGGGGCGGGGGATGGCTACACCTTC	CASSQGAGDGYTF
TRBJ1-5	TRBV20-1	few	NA	TGCAGTGCTAGAGATCCCGGGAATCCCCAGCCCCAGCATTTT	CSARDPGNPQPQHF
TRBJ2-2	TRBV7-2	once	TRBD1	TGTGCCACCTATGACAGGGGTCTGTTGGCCGGGGAGCTGTTTTTT	CATYDRGLLAGELFF
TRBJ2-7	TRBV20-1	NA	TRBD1	TGCAGTGCTAGCTCCGGGACAGGAGGGCCCGAGCAGTACTTC	CSASSGTGGPEQYF
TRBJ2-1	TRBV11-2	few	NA	TGTGCCAGCAGGCGGGGTCTGAATGAGCAGTTCTTC	CASRRGLNEQFF
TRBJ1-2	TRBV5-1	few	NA	TGCGCCAGCAGCTCCCGGACAGCGCAAGACTATGGCTACACCTTC	CASSSRTAQDYGYTF
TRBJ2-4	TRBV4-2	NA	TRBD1	TGTGCCAGCAGCCAAGAGGGCAGACAGGGGTTGAACATTCAGTACTTC	CASSQEGRQGLNIQYF
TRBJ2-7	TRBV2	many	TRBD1	TGTGCCAGTTTATTCGGGACAGACCACTACGAGCAGTACTTC	CASLFGTDHYEQYF
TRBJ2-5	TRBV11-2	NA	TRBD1	TGTGCCAGCAGCCCGGGACAGGGGGCTGCGGAGACCCAGTACTTC	CASSPGQGAAETQYF
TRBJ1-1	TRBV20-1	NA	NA	TGCAGTGCTAGAGATTATTCCATCGGGGGACCTTTCTTT	CSARDYSIGGPFF